The next 15 T cell receptor beta chains were all read from a single sample in a study of CD8+ T cells in alopecia areata. Extraction of RNA preceded its reverse transcription into cDNA, which served as the sequencing template. The repertoire was sequenced with immunoSEQ multiplex PCR; TCRdb's copy has only in-frame clones and lacks some. This sample carries some 170,000 clones, over 50% of them seen once, and the ten largest clones take approximately 15%. The source was CD4+ T cells sorted from blood, collected at week 0. These receptor sequences come from a human donor with alopecia areata.

This CDR3 reads CAWSRASRDQPQHF. The CDR3 bases are TGTGCCTGGAGCAGGGCCAGCCGAGATCAGCCCCAGCATTTT. This rearrangement joins TRBV30 to TRBJ1-5; tentatively, D is TRBD1 (5 bases). The CDR3 spans 14 residues. The V gene's germline CDR1 is GTSNPN and CDR2 SVGIG (reference sequence). Between the trimmed V and J ends, which lost 3 bases and 5 bases, there was a span of 14 bases.

This clone was counted many times. The V call is TRBV19, the J call TRBJ1-2, with 7 nucleotides matching TRBD1. The germline gives CDR1 LNHDA, CDR2 SQIVND (reference sequence). The CDR3 contains 17 residues. Trimming removed 6 bases from V and 3 bases from J; junction bases left unmatched: 16. For the CDR3, the DNA is TGTGCCAGTAGGTCCGGACAGGCGGCGTTGGCGTACTATGGCTACACCTTC. Encoded protein: CASRSGQAALAYYGYTF.

In this sample, this clone turned up a few times. The chain uses TRBV4-1 and TRBJ1-5, with D tentatively TRBD1 (5 bases). Deletions cut 0 bases from V and 4 bases from J, with 16 bases between. Germline assignment: CDR1 MGHRA and CDR2 YSYEKL. The CDR3 has 17 residues. This CDR3 is CASSQDGGRGNNQPQHF. As DNA, the CDR3 is TGCGCCAGCAGCCAAGATGGAGGGCGGGGGAATAATCAGCCCCAGCATTTT.

This chain's CDR3 is CATSRRQGSTDTQYF. In nucleotides, the CDR3 is TGTGCCACCAGCAGACGACAGGGGAGCACAGATACGCAGTATTTT. The chain combines TRBV15 with TRBJ2-3; 8 bases are a match to TRBD1. V dropped 2 bases and J dropped 0; count of bases not matched to a gene: 1. The CDR3 totals 15 residues. The germline CDR1 and CDR2 sequences are LNHNV and YYDKDF (reference sequence).

The V call is TRBV2, the J call TRBJ1-1, with D unresolved. Trimming took 6 bases from V and 1 from J, leaving 9 bases between them. Per germline, CDR1 SNHLY and CDR2 FYNNEI. The CDR3 loop spans 13 amino acids. The CDR3 region has the DNA TGTGCCAGCAGGGCGTTTCCGAACACTGAAGCTTTCTTT. Its protein is CASRAFPNTEAFF.

The chain recombines TRBV29-1 with TRBJ1-2, with D possibly matching TRBD1 (5 bases). Trimming shortened V by 5 bases and J by 5 bases, and 15 bases separated the two germline ends. The germline gives CDR1 SQVTM, CDR2 ANQGSEA. The CDR3 is 13 residues long. Here the CDR3 reads CSVTEGTLYGYTF. The CDR3 coding sequence is TGCAGCGTTACCGAGGGGACTTTATATGGCTACACCTTC.

The chain has TRBV29-1 and TRBJ2-7; 8 bases align to TRBD1. V lost 4 bases to trimming and J lost 9 bases; unmatched junction nucleotides: 11. The CDR3 extends over 13 amino acids. Germline CDR1 and CDR2: SQVTM and ANQGSEA. This chain's CDR3 is CSVAGQGWTRQYF. CDR3 coding DNA: TGCAGCGTTGCAGGACAGGGATGGACGCGGCAGTACTTC.

The chain links TRBV6-5 to TRBJ1-2, with D tentatively TRBD1 (6 bases). Between the trimmed V and J ends, which lost 8 bases and 5 bases, there was a span of 12 bases. The CDR3 runs 12 residues. The germline CDR1 and CDR2 sequences are MNHEY and SVGAGI. The CDR3 loop is CASHGGQYGYTF. CDR3 coding DNA: TGTGCCAGCCATGGGGGGCAATATGGCTACACCTTC.

This chain's CDR3 is CASGRTGREKLFF. CDR3 in DNA: TGTGCCAGCGGTCGGACAGGGCGTGAAAAACTGTTTTTT. The chain links TRBV27 to TRBJ1-4; TRBD1 aligns across 8 bases. Trimming at V came to 8 bases and at J to 7 bases, leaving 6 bases not matched to a gene. Germline CDR1 and CDR2: MNHEY and SMNVEV (reference sequence). The CDR3 length is 13 residues.

The chain has TRBV14 and TRBJ2-3; D is perhaps TRBD1 (5 bases). Germline CDR1 is SGHDN and CDR2 is FVKESK. Deletions cut 1 base from V and 0 bases from J, with 8 bases between. The CDR3 is 15 residues long. The CDR3 region has the DNA TGTGCCAGCAGCCAAGGTGGGGCTAGCACAGATACGCAGTATTTT. It translates to CASSQGGASTDTQYF.

V gene TRBV7-2 combines with J gene TRBJ2-7; the D gene is possibly TRBD2 (6 bases). Trimming left V 5 bases short and J 0 bases short, with 14 bases between. CDR1 is SGHTA and CDR2 is FQGNSA in the germline V gene. This CDR3 spans 15 amino acids. The DNA for the CDR3 is TGTGCCAGCAGCCCTGAGACCGGGAGCTCCTACGAGCAGTACTTC. Protein sequence: CASSPETGSSYEQYF.

The genes are TRBV5-6 and TRBJ2-7; perhaps TRBD1 as D (5 bases). Trimming pared 2 bases from V and 2 bases from J, leaving 14 bases between. Germline V gene data show CDR1 as SGHDT and CDR2 as YYEEEE. This CDR3 comprises 15 residues. CDR3 sequence (DNA): TGTGCCAGCAGCTTCCCCCAGGGTCCTACCTACGAGCAGTACTTC. This sequence encodes CASSFPQGPTYEQYF.

This clone was counted between two and nine times. Mismatch with germline at one junction end may stem from a read error. This rearrangement joins TRBV5-1 to TRBJ1-1; D might be TRBD1 (6 bases). Germline assignment: CDR1 SGHRS and CDR2 YFSETQ. The length of the CDR3 is 16 residues. CDR3 sequence: CASSLEQGWVKTEAFF. Written as DNA, the CDR3 is TGCGCCAGCAGCTTGGAACAGGGCTGGGTGAAGACTGAAGCTTTCTTT.

This rearrangement joins TRBV4-2 to TRBJ2-7; D gene ambiguous. Trimming took off 0 bases at V and 7 bases at J, with 7 bases between the two ends. Germline V gene data show CDR1 as LGHNA and CDR2 as YNFKEQ. This CDR3 has 12 residues. The CDR3 DNA follows: TGTGCCAGCAGCCAAGACGGTGGGGAGCAGTACTTC. Residues: CASSQDGGEQYF.

This sequence joins TRBV5-1 and TRBJ2-1; no clear D gene. Trimming shortened V by 0 bases and J by 2 bases, and 9 bases separated the two germline ends. This CDR3 contains 15 residues. Germline V gives CDR1 SGHRS, CDR2 YFSETQ. CDR3 bases: TGCGCCAGCAGCTTGGGACACCCGGCCTACAATGAGCAGTTCTTC. Residues: CASSLGHPAYNEQFF.